A single sample gave rise to the 19 T cell receptor beta chains below, sequenced in a study of blood T cell repertoires in COVID-19. Sequencing was performed with immunoSEQ multiplex PCR; in TCRdb, only in-frame clones are kept and a portion is missing. There are roughly 15,000 clones in the sample; approximately 90% occur only once, and roughly 17% lies in the top ten. Material for sequencing was peripheral blood. These receptors all come from a human donor with active COVID-19. The donor label of this sample is uncertain.

The J gene is TRBJ2-3, the V gene TRBV5-4; D is undetermined. CDR1 SGHNT and CDR2 YYREEE come from the germline V gene (reference sequence). V was shortened by 3 bases and J by 0 bases, with 2 bases between the two germline ends. The CDR3 extends over 12 amino acids. The CDR3 region is CASSSSTDTQYF. In DNA form, the CDR3 reads TGTGCCAGCAGCTCAAGCACAGATACGCAGTATTTT.

This clone was seen once. The rearrangement joins TRBV15 to TRBJ2-1, with a tentative D call TRBD1 (6 bases). This CDR3 contains 16 residues. Trimming removed 3 bases at V and 3 bases at J, with 15 bases between. The V gene's germline CDR1 is LNHNV and CDR2 YYDKDF (reference sequence). The CDR3 loop reads CATSSPWDIVYNEQFF. The CDR3 DNA follows: TGTGCCACCAGCAGCCCTTGGGACATTGTCTACAATGAGCAGTTCTTC.

The chain couples TRBV16 to TRBJ2-1, with 9 bases matching TRBD2. V dropped 7 bases and J dropped 10; count of bases not matched to a gene: 8. The CDR3 consists of 13 residues. The germline CDR1 and CDR2 sequences are KGHSY and FQNENV. The CDR3 nucleotides read TGTGCCAGCAAGGCGGGGGGGCCCCGGGAGCAGTTCTTC. It specifies CASKAGGPREQFF.

The chain couples TRBV7-9 to TRBJ2-3, with 10 positions matching TRBD1. There are 16 residues in the CDR3. After removal of 5 bases from V and 4 bases from J, the junction contained 9 bases not matched to a gene. Per germline, CDR1 SEHNR and CDR2 FQNEAQ (reference sequence). Written as DNA, the CDR3 is TGTGCCAGCAGCCCAGGGGGACAGGGGTTCGCAGATACGCAGTATTTT. Amino acids: CASSPGGQGFADTQYF.

With regard to this clone: This sample includes further DNA sequences coding for the same CDR3. The chain is built from TRBV9 and TRBJ1-1, with D uncertain. Germline V gene lookup returns CDR1 SGDLS and CDR2 YYNGEE. Trimming pared 0 bases from V and 0 bases from J, leaving 9 bases between. This CDR3 is built from 15 residues. CDR3 region: CASSVGGAVNTEAFF. CDR3 sequence (DNA): TGTGCCAGCAGCGTAGGGGGAGCAGTGAACACTGAAGCTTTCTTT.

The chain combines TRBV4-2 with TRBJ2-1; 7 bases fit TRBD1. From germline, CDR1 is LGHNA and CDR2 YNFKEQ. This CDR3 contains 17 residues. J gave up 6 bases and V 4 bases, and 15 bases lay outside the gene matches. The CDR3 DNA reads as TGTGCCAGCAGCCCCCGACCCGGGACAGAAGGACCCAATGAGCAGTTCTTC. Translated, it gives CASSPRPGTEGPNEQFF.

The chain has TRBV9 and TRBJ2-5; 9 bases map to TRBD1. Germline V CDR1 and CDR2: SGDLS, YYNGEE. After removal of 8 bases from V and 7 bases from J, the junction contained 24 bases not matched to a gene. The CDR3 length is 18 residues. Here the CDR3 DNA reads TGTGCCAGGCACGGTTACTTTTCAGGACAGGGGCCCTGGGGGACCCAGTACTTC. This gives the protein CARHGYFSGQGPWGTQYF. Supplemented by reference TRBV9 and TRBJ2-5, the full variable domain reads DSGVTQTPKHLITATGQRVTLRCSPRSGDLSVYWYQQSLDQGLQFLIQYYNGEERAKGNILERFSAQQFPDLHSELNLSSLELGDSALYFCARHGYFSGQGPWGTQYFGPGTRLLVL.

CDR3 region: CASSPYYEQYF. The CDR3 nucleotides read TGTGCCAGCAGCCCTTACTACGAGCAGTACTTC. This chain uses TRBV2 with TRBJ2-7; D unresolved. Germline CDR1 is SNHLY and CDR2 is FYNNEI. This CDR3 is 11 amino acids long. V was clipped by 6 bases and J by 3 bases, with 6 bases between them.

This clone was picked up a small number of times. The chain recombines TRBV2 with TRBJ1-5, with no clear D. This CDR3 is built from 12 residues. Germline CDR1 and CDR2: SNHLY and FYNNEI. Trimming took 6 bases from V and 9 from J, leaving 12 bases between them. The CDR3 here is CASRDDSGPQHF. The DNA of the CDR3 is TGTGCCAGCAGGGATGACTCGGGGCCCCAGCATTTT.

The genes are TRBV6-1 and TRBJ2-4, with 12 bases identical to TRBD2. This CDR3 region has 18 residues. J was trimmed by 1 base and V by 0 bases; bases with no gene match: 4. Per germline, CDR1 MNHNS and CDR2 SASEGT. CDR3 sequence (DNA): TGTGCCAGCAGTGAAGCGACAGGGACTAGCGGGGCCAAAAACATTCAGTACTTC. This encodes CASSEATGTSGAKNIQYF.

The chain employs TRBV28 and TRBJ1-1; D gene unclear. The CDR3 is 15 residues long. V dropped 5 bases and J dropped 0 bases, with 13 bases sitting between them. Germline loops: CDR1 MDHEN, CDR2 SYDVKM. The CDR3: CASSPQTRVNTEAFF. The CDR3 DNA reads as TGTGCCAGCAGTCCCCAGACTAGGGTGAACACTGAAGCTTTCTTT.

The CDR3 region has the DNA TGTGCCAGCAATAGGATGGCACAGGAAAAACTGTTTTTT. Amino acid sequence: CASNRMAQEKLFF. The chain employs TRBV2 and TRBJ1-4; D not resolved. Trimming took off 7 bases at V and 8 bases at J, with 14 bases between the two ends. CDR1 is SNHLY and CDR2 is FYNNEI in the germline V gene. This CDR3 comprises 13 residues.

This clone was counted between two and nine times. The J gene is TRBJ1-2, the V gene TRBV15, with 8 bases that match TRBD1. The trim removed 3 bases at V and 6 bases at J, leaving 12 bases unmatched. CDR3 size: 16 residues. Germline loops: CDR1 LNHNV, CDR2 YYDKDF (reference sequence). The CDR3 is CATSSRIPGGWDGYTF. In DNA form, the CDR3 reads TGTGCCACCAGCAGTCGTATTCCAGGGGGCTGGGATGGCTACACCTTC.

This clone occurred a few times. This chain uses TRBV7-9 with TRBJ1-2; D call uncertain. V lost 6 bases, J lost 6 bases, and 11 bases lay in between. The germline CDR1 and CDR2 sequences are SEHNR and FQNEAQ (reference sequence). The CDR3 length is 12 residues. CDR3 coding DNA: TGTGCCAGCAGGAGAGAGCAGGATGGCTACACCTTC. It specifies CASRREQDGYTF.

This clone was observed a handful of times. A clone one base away is much larger, so this may be a read error. The chain combines TRBV28 with TRBJ2-2, with D possibly matching TRBD2 (5 bases). V was clipped by 4 bases and J by 4 bases, with 7 bases between them. CDR1 and CDR2 from the germline V gene are MDHEN and SYDVKM. The CDR3 length is 13 residues. In nucleotides, the CDR3 is TGTGCCAGCAGTTACCGGGGCACCGGGGAGCTGTTTTTT. This translates into CASSYRGTGELFF.

The chain is built from TRBV4-1 and TRBJ2-1; TRBD1 matches 10 bases. The CDR3 contains 17 residues. From germline, CDR1 is MGHRA and CDR2 YSYEKL. The junction had 4 bases not matched to a gene; V was cut back by 0 bases and J by 2 bases. CDR3 amino acids: CASSQEMDRGTYNEQFF. The DNA of the CDR3 is TGCGCCAGCAGCCAAGAAATGGACAGGGGGACCTACAATGAGCAGTTCTTC.

V and J are TRBV19 and TRBJ2-1, with D perhaps TRBD2 (6 bases). This CDR3 has 17 amino acids. Germline V lookup: CDR1 LNHDA, CDR2 SQIVND (reference sequence). V was pared by 4 bases and J by 6 bases, with 22 bases between. For the CDR3, the DNA is TGTGCCAGTAGTACTTATACTAGCCCGGGCTTTAGCAATGAGCAGTTCTTC. Its protein product is CASSTYTSPGFSNEQFF.

In its sample, this clone was seen a few times. The gene calls are TRBV9 and TRBJ2-3; the match to TRBD2 covers 7 bases. The CDR3 runs 15 residues. V lost 3 bases, J lost 7 bases, and 11 bases stayed unmatched. Germline CDR1 is SGDLS and CDR2 is YYNGEE. CDR3 residues: CASSASGATSYTQYF. The CDR3 DNA reads TGTGCCAGCAGCGCGAGCGGGGCAACTTCATATACGCAGTATTTT.

V and J are TRBV5-1 and TRBJ1-5; D remains unclear. The CDR3 is 14 residues long. From germline, CDR1 is SGHRS and CDR2 YFSETQ. V lost 0 bases, J lost 2 bases, and 6 bases lay in between. The CDR3 region is CASSLAGGNQPQHF. For the CDR3, the DNA is TGCGCCAGCAGCTTGGCCGGGGGCAATCAGCCCCAGCATTTT. The full variable domain, completed using reference TRBV5-1 and TRBJ1-5, is KAGVTQTPRYLIKTRGQQVTLSCSPISGHRSVSWYQQTPGQGLQFLFEYFSETQRNKGNFPGRFSGRQFSNSRSEMNVSTLELGDSALYLCASSLAGGNQPQHFGDGTRLSIL.